This is a list of T cell receptor beta chains from one sample in a study of T cell repertoires in cytomegalovirus infection. TCRdb redid the calling of the reads with MiXCR, one entry per CDR3 protein. The sample lists 250,000 or so distinct CDR3 sequences, about 12% occurring once. Sequencing was done on a sample of PBMCs. Receptors were obtained from a human donor in good health (CMV status not recorded). Some clones in this sample may be carry-over from other donors' samples. The CDR3 runs from the conserved cysteine through the conserved F or W. D genes are given only for firm matches. A clone size is listed for some rows: how often the clone was seen (once, few, many), or a class if it is expanded.

J gene: TRBJ2-5
D gene: -
V gene: TRBV11-1
clone size: few
CDR3 protein: CASSRTGAPRETQYF
CDR3 DNA: TGTGCCAGCAGCCGAACCGGGGCCCCCCGGGAGACCCAGTACTTC

J gene: TRBJ2-2
D gene: TRBD1
V gene: TRBV7-2
clone size: many
CDR3 protein: CASSLGDRGPVGELFF
CDR3 DNA: TGTGCCAGCAGCTTAGGGGACAGGGGGCCGGTCGGGGAGCTGTTTTTT

J gene: TRBJ2-3
D gene: TRBD2
V gene: TRBV7-2
clone size: many
CDR3 protein: CASSEQPGLAGGRTDTQYF
CDR3 DNA: TGTGCCAGCAGCGAACAACCGGGACTAGCGGGAGGGCGCACAGATACGCAGTATTTT

J gene: TRBJ1-5
D gene: TRBD1
V gene: TRBV6-6
clone size: -
CDR3 protein: CTSSTPTGGIQPQHF
CDR3 DNA: TGTACCAGCAGTACGCCGACAGGGGGCATTCAGCCCCAGCATTTT

J gene: TRBJ2-5
D gene: -
V gene: TRBV7-9
clone size: many
CDR3 protein: CASSLFVGQETQYF
CDR3 DNA: TGTGCCAGCAGCCTATTCGTTGGGCAAGAGACCCAGTACTTC

J gene: TRBJ1-5
D gene: TRBD1
V gene: TRBV19
clone size: -
CDR3 protein: CASSTDRANQPQHF
CDR3 DNA: TGTGCCAGTAGTACCGACAGGGCCAATCAGCCCCAGCATTTT

J gene: TRBJ2-3
D gene: -
V gene: TRBV7-2
clone size: many
CDR3 protein: CASSPVPSVDTQYF
CDR3 DNA: TGTGCCAGCAGCCCGGTTCCTTCTGTGGATACGCAGTATTTT

J gene: TRBJ1-1
D gene: -
V gene: TRBV4-2
clone size: -
CDR3 protein: CASSQNMKGTEAFF
CDR3 DNA: TGTGCCAGCAGCCAAAACATGAAGGGCACTGAAGCTTTCTTT

J gene: TRBJ2-2
D gene: -
V gene: TRBV11-2
clone size: many
CDR3 protein: CASSLGPFNTGELFF
CDR3 DNA: TGTGCCAGCAGCTTAGGCCCCTTCAACACCGGGGAGCTGTTTTTT

J gene: TRBJ1-2
D gene: -
V gene: TRBV30
clone size: -
CDR3 protein: CAWSPRRINYGYTF
CDR3 DNA: TGTGCCTGGAGTCCCCGGAGGATTAACTATGGCTACACCTTC

J gene: TRBJ2-2
D gene: TRBD2
V gene: TRBV7-2
clone size: many
CDR3 protein: CASSVTSGAGELFF
CDR3 DNA: TGTGCCAGCAGCGTCACTAGCGGAGCCGGGGAGCTGTTTTTT

J gene: TRBJ1-2
D gene: -
V gene: TRBV7-2
clone size: -
CDR3 protein: CASSLERQGNGGYTF
CDR3 DNA: TGTGCCAGCAGCTTAGAGCGGCAGGGGAACGGTGGCTACACCTTC

J gene: TRBJ2-5
D gene: TRBD2
V gene: TRBV7-2
clone size: many
CDR3 protein: CASSLGVGLAVAETQYF
CDR3 DNA: TGTGCCAGCAGCTTAGGGGTGGGACTAGCCGTCGCGGAGACCCAGTACTTC

J gene: TRBJ1-2
D gene: -
V gene: TRBV7-2
clone size: many
CDR3 protein: CASSPEAGFRGYTF
CDR3 DNA: TGTGCCAGCAGCCCCGAGGCAGGGTTCCGTGGCTACACCTTC

J gene: TRBJ1-5
D gene: -
V gene: TRBV12-3/TRBV12-4
clone size: many
CDR3 protein: CASSLKEGGRFSNQPQHF
CDR3 DNA: TGTGCCAGCAGTTTAAAAGAAGGGGGACGGTTTAGCAATCAGCCCCAGCATTTT

J gene: TRBJ1-5
D gene: -
V gene: TRBV7-2
clone size: many
CDR3 protein: CASSLVTGNNQPQHF
CDR3 DNA: TGTGCCAGCAGCTTAGTCACAGGGAACAATCAGCCCCAGCATTTT

J gene: TRBJ2-5
D gene: -
V gene: TRBV7-2
clone size: many
CDR3 protein: CASSPPTLGTQYF
CDR3 DNA: TGTGCCAGCAGCCCCCCGACCCTCGGGACCCAGTACTTC

J gene: TRBJ2-7
D gene: -
V gene: TRBV7-2
clone size: many
CDR3 protein: CASSGSRSSYEQYF
CDR3 DNA: TGTGCCAGCTCGGGAAGCCGCTCCTCCTACGAGCAGTACTTC

J gene: TRBJ1-4
D gene: -
V gene: TRBV19
clone size: few
CDR3 protein: CASRARASANEKLFF
CDR3 DNA: TGTGCCAGTAGGGCCAGGGCCTCGGCGAATGAAAAACTGTTTTTT

J gene: TRBJ2-1
D gene: -
V gene: TRBV5-1
clone size: many
CDR3 protein: CASSLSAGLGAEQFF
CDR3 DNA: TGCGCCAGCAGCTTATCAGCGGGCCTAGGGGCTGAGCAGTTCTTC

J gene: TRBJ2-7
D gene: -
V gene: TRBV20-1
clone size: -
CDR3 protein: CSSKDSTYEQYF
CDR3 DNA: TGCAGCTCCAAAGACTCCACCTACGAGCAGTACTTC

J gene: TRBJ1-4
D gene: -
V gene: TRBV7-9
clone size: many
CDR3 protein: CASSLTKTNEKLFF
CDR3 DNA: TGTGCCAGCAGCTTGACAAAGACTAATGAAAAACTGTTTTTT

J gene: TRBJ1-5
D gene: -
V gene: TRBV12-3/TRBV12-4
clone size: -
CDR3 protein: CASSRPARPQHF
CDR3 DNA: TGTGCCAGCAGCCGACCCGCGAGGCCCCAGCATTTT

J gene: TRBJ1-2
D gene: TRBD1
V gene: TRBV27
clone size: many
CDR3 protein: CASSPGTGERGYTF
CDR3 DNA: TGTGCCAGCAGTCCGGGGACAGGGGAACGTGGCTACACCTTC

J gene: TRBJ1-5
D gene: TRBD1
V gene: TRBV12-3/TRBV12-4
clone size: many
CDR3 protein: CASSLGQAGGWPQHF
CDR3 DNA: TGTGCCAGCAGTTTGGGACAGGCCGGCGGGTGGCCCCAGCATTTT